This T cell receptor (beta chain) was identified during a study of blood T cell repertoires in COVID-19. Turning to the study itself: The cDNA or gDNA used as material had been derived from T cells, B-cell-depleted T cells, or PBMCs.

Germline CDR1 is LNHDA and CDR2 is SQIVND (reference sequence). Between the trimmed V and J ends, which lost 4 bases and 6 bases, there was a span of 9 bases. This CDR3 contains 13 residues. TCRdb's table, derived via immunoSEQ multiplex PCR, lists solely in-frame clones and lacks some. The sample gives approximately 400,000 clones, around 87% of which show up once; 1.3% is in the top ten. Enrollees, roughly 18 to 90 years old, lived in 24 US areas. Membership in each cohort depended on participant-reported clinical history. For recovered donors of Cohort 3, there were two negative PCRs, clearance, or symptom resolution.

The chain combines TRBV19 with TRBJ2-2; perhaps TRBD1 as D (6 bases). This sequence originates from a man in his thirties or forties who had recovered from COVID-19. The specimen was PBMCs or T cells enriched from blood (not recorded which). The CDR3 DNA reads TGTGCCAGTAGTACCAGGGGTTCCGGGGAGCTGTTTTTT. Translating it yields CASSTRGSGELFF.